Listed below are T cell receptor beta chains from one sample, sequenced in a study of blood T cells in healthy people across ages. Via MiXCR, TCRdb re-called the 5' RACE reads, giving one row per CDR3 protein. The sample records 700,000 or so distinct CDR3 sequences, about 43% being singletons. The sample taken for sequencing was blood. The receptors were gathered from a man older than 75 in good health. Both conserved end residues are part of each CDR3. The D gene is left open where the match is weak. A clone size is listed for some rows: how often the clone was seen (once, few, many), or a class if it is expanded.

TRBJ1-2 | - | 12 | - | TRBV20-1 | CSASGGNYGYTF | TGCAGTGCGAGTGGGGGGAACTATGGCTACACCTTC
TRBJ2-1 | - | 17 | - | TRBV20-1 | CSARVRGRDYSYNEQFF | TGCAGTGCTAGGGTGAGGGGCCGAGACTACTCCTACAATGAGCAGTTCTTC
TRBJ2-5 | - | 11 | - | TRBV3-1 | CASSQAGPQYF | TGTGCCAGCAGCCAAGCGGGACCCCAGTACTTC
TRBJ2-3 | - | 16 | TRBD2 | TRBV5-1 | CASGGTSGGITDTQYF | TGCGCCAGTGGCGGGACTAGCGGGGGGATAACAGATACGCAGTATTTT
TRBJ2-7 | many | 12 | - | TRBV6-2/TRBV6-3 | CASSQTNYEQYF | TGTGCCAGCAGCCAGACGAACTACGAGCAGTACTTC
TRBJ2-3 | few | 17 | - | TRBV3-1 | CASSQERGRGSADTQYF | TGTGCCAGCAGCCAAGAACGAGGGCGCGGATCCGCAGATACGCAGTATTTT
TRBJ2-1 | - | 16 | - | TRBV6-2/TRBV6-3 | CASGNRKTPSYNEQFF | TGTGCCAGCGGCAACAGGAAAACCCCCTCCTACAATGAGCAGTTCTTC
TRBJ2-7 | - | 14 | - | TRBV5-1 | CASSLGDPAGWQYF | TGCGCCAGCAGCTTGGGTGACCCCGCGGGATGGCAGTACTTC
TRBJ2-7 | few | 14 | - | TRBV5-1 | CASSYPGVASEQYF | TGCGCCAGCAGCTACCCGGGGGTTGCCTCAGAGCAGTACTTC
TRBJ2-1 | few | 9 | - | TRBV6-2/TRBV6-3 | CATGNEQFF | TGTGCCACTGGTAATGAGCAGTTCTTC